The TCR beta chain described here comes from a study of a mutant IDH1 vaccine in newly diagnosed glioma. At the level of the study: Patients received vaccination from 4-6 weeks after radiotherapy alone, or with temozolomide cycles.

Overall study findings and caveats: Pseudoprogression appeared unlinked to shifts in leading peripheral T cell clonotypes.

This clone was detected only a few times. Its target is unknown. Per germline, CDR1 SEHNR and CDR2 FQNEAQ (reference sequence). This CDR3 region has 15 residues. The germline V and J ends were trimmed by 1 base and 2 bases, with 9 bases remaining between them. Time point specified: week 11, during vaccination. In every dose of vaccine, 300 ug of mutant IDH1 20-mer peptide was given alongside topical imiquimod. New astrocytomas of WHO grade 3 or 4 that were IDH1-mutant and ATRX-lost were found in the donors. The method was immunoSEQ multiplex PCR; TCRdb's version includes in-frame clones alone and lacks a portion of them. Of around 120,000 clones in the sample, around four fifths were seen once.

The chain combines TRBV7-9 with TRBJ1-3, with a weak D call TRBD1 (6 bases). The source material was PBMCs, sampled from a glioma patient whose treatment included an IDH1 peptide vaccine. The sequence came from a man aged 35 to 55 with glioma. The CDR3 here is CASSLGTGPGNTIYF. DNA for the CDR3: TGTGCCAGCAGCTTAGGTACAGGGCCTGGAAACACCATATATTTT.